The next 28 T cell receptor beta chains were all read from a single sample in a study of diagnostic markers for celiac disease. TCRdb reanalyzed the reads, giving one entry per CDR3 protein sequence and no DNA. The listing records 400 or so distinct CDR3 sequences. The sequencing input was either unsorted cells or a sorted T cell fraction (not recorded which). The receptors were gathered from a human donor.

This clonotype is labeled large based on frequency. The chain carries TRBV19 and TRBJ1-4. Per germline, CDR1 LNHDA and CDR2 SQIVND (reference sequence). This CDR3 spans 15 amino acids. This CDR3 reads CASSIASTTNEKLFF.

Measured by frequency, this clonotype is medium-sized. V usage is TRBV5-1 and J usage is TRBJ1-6; TCRdb picks TRBD1, but there is no DNA to check that call. Germline CDR1 reads SGHRS; CDR2 reads YFSETQ. This CDR3 region has 16 residues. CDR3 loop: CASSLRQGSGNSPLHF.

The chain couples TRBV10-3 to TRBJ1-1; TCRdb gives TRBD1 as the D gene, but with no DNA this cannot be confirmed. The CDR3 has 13 amino acids. The germline V gene has CDR1 ENHRY and CDR2 SYGVKD. The chain's CDR3 is CAISADRGDEAFF.

By frequency, this clonotype is medium-sized (0.01 to 0.1%). The V and J genes are TRBV18 and TRBJ2-7; lacking DNA, the TRBD1 call made by TCRdb goes unchecked. Germline V CDR1 and CDR2: KGHSH, LQKENI. The CDR3 runs to 15 residues. CDR3: CASSYAGQGAYEQYF.

CDR3 residues: CASSFSGQENTEAFF. This chain uses TRBV18 with TRBJ1-1; the TRBD1 assignment by TCRdb is unverifiable without DNA. Germline values: CDR1 KGHSH, CDR2 LQKENI. CDR3 length: 15 residues.

This clonotype is classed as hyperexpanded by frequency. This chain joins TRBV5-1 and TRBJ2-3; TCRdb lists TRBD1, though no DNA is available to test this call. This CDR3 has 15 residues. Germline lookup yields CDR1 SGHRS and CDR2 YFSETQ. This CDR3 is CASSLEGQHTDTQYF. Complete variable domain (other parts from reference TRBV5-1 and TRBJ2-3): KAGVTQTPRYLIKTRGQQVTLSCSPISGHRSVSWYQQTPGQGLQFLFEYFSETQRNKGNFPGRFSGRQFSNSRSEMNVSTLELGDSALYLCASSLEGQHTDTQYFGPGTRLTVL.

The chain combines TRBV20-1 with TRBJ1-5; TCRdb outputs TRBD1, but without DNA this stays unchecked. The CDR3 loop spans 16 amino acids. Germline CDR1 and CDR2: DFQATT and SNEGSKA (reference sequence). The CDR3 loop is CSATVGVGASNQPQHF.

Measured by frequency, this clonotype is hyperexpanded (1% or more). The CDR3 sequence is CASSTGTETPNYGYTF. This sequence joins TRBV25-1 and TRBJ1-2; TCRdb gives TRBD1 as the D gene, but with no DNA this cannot be confirmed. The CDR3 runs 16 residues. Germline CDR1 is MGHDK and CDR2 is SYGVNS.

This clonotype registers medium-sized by frequency. The chain joins TRBV4-2 to TRBJ2-3; TCRdb designates TRBD1, a call that cannot be tested without DNA. The CDR3 spans 16 residues. Germline V gene data show CDR1 as LGHNA and CDR2 as YNFKEQ. The CDR3 here is CASSTPRGPDGGTQYF.

According to its frequency, this clonotype is large. The chain has TRBV4-3 and TRBJ1-1. CDR1 and CDR2 from the germline V gene are LGHNA and YSLEER. The CDR3 has 15 amino acids. CDR3 residues: CASSQEVAGNTEAFF.

By frequency, this clonotype registers large (0.1 to 1%). V gene TRBV5-6 combines with J gene TRBJ1-5; TCRdb's assignment of TRBD1 cannot be checked, as there is no DNA. The germline V gene encodes CDR1 SGHDT and CDR2 YYEEEE. This CDR3 has 14 amino acids. The CDR3 spells CASSQVRGGQPQHF. The whole variable domain, filled in from reference TRBV5-6 and TRBJ1-5, reads DAGVTQSPTHLIKTRGQQVTLRCSPKSGHDTVSWYQQALGQGPQFIFQYYEEEERQRGNFPDRFSGHQFPNYSSELNVNALLLGDSALYLCASSQVRGGQPQHFGDGTRLSIL.

The CDR3 is CASSPVTGIQETQYF. This chain joins TRBV12-3 or TRBV12-4 and TRBJ2-5; checking the TCRdb D call of TRBD1 is not possible without DNA. This CDR3 region has 15 residues.

This clonotype shows up as medium-sized (0.01 to 0.1%) by frequency. The chain uses TRBV27 and TRBJ2-7; TCRdb's D call, TRBD2, is unchecked because there is no DNA. The CDR3 has 15 amino acids. Per germline, CDR1 MNHEY and CDR2 SMNVEV (reference sequence). CDR3 in amino acids: CASSLVPSGRYEQYF.

The rearrangement joins TRBV20-1 to TRBJ2-3; TCRdb proposes TRBD2, but this gene call is untestable without DNA. The germline V gene encodes CDR1 DFQATT and CDR2 SNEGSKA (reference sequence). The CDR3 runs 17 residues. CDR3 residues: CSASRRLAGVRTDTQYF.

The rearrangement links TRBV20-1 to TRBJ1-3; TCRdb calls TRBD1, which cannot be checked without DNA. The CDR3 is 17 amino acids. The germline CDR1 and CDR2 sequences are DFQATT and SNEGSKA (reference sequence). CDR3 residues: CSARARRERTSGNTIYF.

Measured by frequency, this clonotype is large. This chain connects TRBV28 to TRBJ2-3; absent DNA, TCRdb's TRBD1 call cannot be checked. Germline V lookup: CDR1 MDHEN, CDR2 SYDVKM. The CDR3 contains 16 residues. This CDR3 is CASSFPGTGIGNTQYF.

This clonotype shows up as large (0.1 to 1%) by frequency. This chain links TRBV5-1 with TRBJ1-5. The CDR3 extends over 14 amino acids. The germline V gene has CDR1 SGHRS and CDR2 YFSETQ. CDR3: CASSLGDNNQPQHF.

By frequency, this clonotype is medium-sized. The genes are TRBV5-1 and TRBJ2-5; TCRdb returns TRBD2, unconfirmable since there is no DNA. Germline assignment: CDR1 SGHRS and CDR2 YFSETQ. This CDR3 has 14 amino acids. The CDR3 is CASATDPPKETQYF.

This clonotype counts as large (0.1 to 1%) by frequency. V is TRBV5-1 and J is TRBJ2-3. Germline loops: CDR1 SGHRS, CDR2 YFSETQ. This CDR3 comprises 15 residues. CDR3 protein: CASSLDSVGTDTQYF.

This clonotype shows up as medium-sized by frequency. The gene calls are TRBV7-2 and TRBJ2-4. This CDR3 is built from 14 residues. Germline V gene sequence: CDR1 SGHTA, CDR2 FQGNSA. The CDR3 sequence: CASSSSWIENIQYF. The full variable domain, rest sourced from reference TRBV7-2 and TRBJ2-4, is GAGVSQSPSNKVTEKGKDVELRCDPISGHTALYWYRQSLGQGLEFLIYFQGNSAPDKSGLPSDRFSAERTGGSVSTLTIQRTQQEDSAVYLCASSSSWIENIQYFGAGTRLSVL.

By frequency, this clonotype is medium-sized (0.01 to 0.1%). J is TRBJ2-7 and V is TRBV18; TCRdb selects TRBD1, and the lack of DNA leaves this call unchecked. This CDR3 has 14 amino acids. The germline V gene encodes CDR1 KGHSH and CDR2 LQKENI. CDR3 sequence: CASSPGTDSYEQYF.

This clonotype counts as large (0.1 to 1%) by frequency. The chain joins TRBV5-1 to TRBJ2-7; as DNA is missing, the TRBD1 call by TCRdb cannot be tested. The CDR3 sequence is 14 residues long. CDR1 and CDR2 (germline): SGHRS, YFSETQ. CDR3 amino acids: CASSSRQQSYEQYF.

The V gene is TRBV4-2, the J gene TRBJ1-5; absent DNA, TCRdb's TRBD1 call cannot be checked. The CDR3 extends over 21 amino acids. Germline loops: CDR1 LGHNA, CDR2 YNFKEQ. CDR3 region: CASSQVFSEGGRWGGNQPQHF.

This clonotype is called medium-sized based on its frequency. The V and J genes are TRBV18 and TRBJ1-2; TCRdb designates TRBD1, a call that cannot be tested without DNA. From germline, CDR1 is KGHSH and CDR2 LQKENI. This CDR3 comprises 13 residues. The CDR3 protein is CASSPAGNYGYTF.

Considering frequency, this clonotype is hyperexpanded. The CDR3 protein is CASRKTIGTGYQPQHF. This rearrangement joins TRBV2 to TRBJ1-5; the TCRdb call, TRBD1, lacks DNA for checking. In germline, CDR1 is SNHLY, CDR2 FYNNEI. This CDR3 contains 16 residues.

Considering frequency, this clonotype is medium-sized. The CDR3 sequence is CASSLEQGQLEAEAFF. The chain employs TRBV5-6 and TRBJ1-1; absent DNA, TCRdb's TRBD1 call cannot be checked. The CDR3 consists of 16 residues. Germline V gene lookup returns CDR1 SGHDT and CDR2 YYEEEE.

CDR3: CASSPPGGSYNEQFF. The chain employs TRBV12-3 or TRBV12-4 and TRBJ2-1; lacking DNA, the TRBD1 call made by TCRdb goes unchecked. The CDR3 is 15 amino acids.

Considering frequency, this clonotype is medium-sized. V is TRBV7-2 and J is TRBJ2-7; as DNA is missing, the TRBD1 call by TCRdb cannot be tested. The germline gives CDR1 SGHTA, CDR2 FQGNSA. The CDR3 is 14 amino acids. The CDR3 loop is CASSYRVSSYEQYF.